Sequencing of this T cell receptor (beta chain) was carried out in a study of cytomegalovirus exposure and HLA in healthy donors. Study conclusions and caveats: Overall, about 160 TCR beta chains were annotated as cytomegalovirus-associated. The sole available immune exposure information was CMV serostatus.

The PCR was carried out with 60 Vbeta primers and 13 Jbeta primers. The repertoire was sequenced with immunoSEQ multiplex PCR; TCRdb's copy has only in-frame clones and lacks some. The sample lists around 92,000 clones, roughly 80% seen once, with 16% in the top ten. Germline CDR1 is KGHSH and CDR2 is LQKENI. The V end was cut by 8 bases, the J end by 2 bases, with 16 bases between. This CDR3 spans 14 amino acids. Note on this clone: The antigen is not known.

This sequence joins TRBV18 and TRBJ2-7; D might be TRBD2 (6 bases). The receptor's source is a man in his sixties in good health and CMV-seropositive. Material for sequencing was PBMCs. The CDR3: CASPRTGVAYEQYF. CDR3 DNA: TGTGCCAGCCCCCGGACGGGGGTCGCCTACGAGCAGTACTTC.